This T cell receptor (beta chain) came from a study of T-cell reconstitution after alpha-beta-depleted transplantation in children. Germline lookup yields CDR1 LNHNV and CDR2 YYDKDF (reference sequence). This CDR3 is built from 14 residues. V was trimmed by 8 bases and J by 7 bases, leaving 18 bases between them. Researchers prepared the TCRbeta library using unique molecular identifiers, the study reports. One entry per CDR3 protein results from TCRdb running MiXCR on the PCR reads. The repertoire consists of some 220,000 distinct CDR3 sequences, with roughly a tenth occurring once and the leading ten covering around 6.2%.

Sequenced material: PBMCs from the stem cell graft donor, taken from the stem cell graft. This sequence was found in a human donor who donated a stem cell graft to a child with acute lymphoblastic leukemia. V usage is TRBV15 and J usage is TRBJ2-1; TRBD2 is a possible D gene (7 bases). CDR3 DNA: TGTGCCACCGGGGGGGGCTGGGGACGGAATGAGCAGTTCTTC. Its protein product is CATGGGWGRNEQFF. Using reference TRBV15 and TRBJ2-1 for the parts outside the CDR3, the full variable domain is DAMVIQNPRYQVTQFGKPVTLSCSQTLNHNVMYWYQQKSSQAPKLLFHYYDKDFNNEADTPDNFQSRRPNTSFCFLDIRSPGLGDTAMYLCATGGGWGRNEQFFGPGTRLTVL.